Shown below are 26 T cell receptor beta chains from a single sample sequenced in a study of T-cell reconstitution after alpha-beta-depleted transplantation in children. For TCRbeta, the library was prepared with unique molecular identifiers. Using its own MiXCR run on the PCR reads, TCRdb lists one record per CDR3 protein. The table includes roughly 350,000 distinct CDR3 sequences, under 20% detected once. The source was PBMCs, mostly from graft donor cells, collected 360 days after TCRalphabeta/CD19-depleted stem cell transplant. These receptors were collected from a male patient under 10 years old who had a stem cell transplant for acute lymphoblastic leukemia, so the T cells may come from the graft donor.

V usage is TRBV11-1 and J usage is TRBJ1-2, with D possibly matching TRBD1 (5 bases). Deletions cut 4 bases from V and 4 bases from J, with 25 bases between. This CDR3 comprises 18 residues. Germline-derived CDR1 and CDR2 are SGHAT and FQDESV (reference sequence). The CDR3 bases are TGTGCCAGCAGCTCACACAGAACTTCGGGGCTCGGGGGCTATGGCTACACCTTC. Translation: CASSSHRTSGLGGYGYTF.

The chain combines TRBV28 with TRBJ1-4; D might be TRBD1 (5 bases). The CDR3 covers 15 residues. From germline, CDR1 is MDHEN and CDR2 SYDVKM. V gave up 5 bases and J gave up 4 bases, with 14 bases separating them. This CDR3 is CASSHTGPLNEKLFF. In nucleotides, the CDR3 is TGTGCCAGCAGTCACACGGGACCGCTTAATGAAAAACTGTTTTTT.

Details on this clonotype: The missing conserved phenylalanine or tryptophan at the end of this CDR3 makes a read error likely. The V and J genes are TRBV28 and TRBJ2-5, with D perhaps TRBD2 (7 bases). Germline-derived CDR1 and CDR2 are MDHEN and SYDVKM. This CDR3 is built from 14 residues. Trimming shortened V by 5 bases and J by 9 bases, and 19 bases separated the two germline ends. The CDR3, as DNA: TGTGCCAGCAGTCTACAGCTTAGGGGGGGGGCCCAGTACCTC. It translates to CASSLQLRGGAQYL.

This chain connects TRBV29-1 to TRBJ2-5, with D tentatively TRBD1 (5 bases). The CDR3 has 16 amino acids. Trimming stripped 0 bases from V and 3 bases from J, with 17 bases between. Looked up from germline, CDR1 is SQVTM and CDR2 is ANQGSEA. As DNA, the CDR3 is TGCAGCGTTGAAGATAGGTCAGGTCGCAGGGAAGAGACCCAGTACTTC. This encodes CSVEDRSGRREETQYF.

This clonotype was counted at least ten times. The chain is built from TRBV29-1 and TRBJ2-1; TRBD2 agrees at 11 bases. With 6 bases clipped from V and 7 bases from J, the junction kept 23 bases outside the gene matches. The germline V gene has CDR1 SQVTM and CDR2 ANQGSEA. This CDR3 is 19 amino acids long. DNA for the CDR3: TGCAGCGTGGCCCCTGGGCGTTGGACTAGCGGGCTAAAGCGAAATGAGCAGTTCTTC. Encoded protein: CSVAPGRWTSGLKRNEQFF.

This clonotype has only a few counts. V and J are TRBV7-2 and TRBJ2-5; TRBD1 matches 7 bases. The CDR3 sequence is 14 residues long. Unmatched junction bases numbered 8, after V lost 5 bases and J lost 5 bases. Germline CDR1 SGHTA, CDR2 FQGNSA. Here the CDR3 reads CASSQNRGLETQYF. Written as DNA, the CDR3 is TGTGCCAGCAGCCAAAACAGGGGATTGGAGACCCAGTACTTC.

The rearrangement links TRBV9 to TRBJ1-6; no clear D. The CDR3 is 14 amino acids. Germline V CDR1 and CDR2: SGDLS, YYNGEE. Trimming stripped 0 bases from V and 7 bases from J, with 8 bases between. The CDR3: CASSVESRNSPLHF. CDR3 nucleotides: TGTGCCAGCAGCGTAGAGAGTAGAAATTCACCCCTCCACTTT. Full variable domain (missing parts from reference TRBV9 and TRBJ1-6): DSGVTQTPKHLITATGQRVTLRCSPRSGDLSVYWYQQSLDQGLQFLIQYYNGEERAKGNILERFSAQQFPDLHSELNLSSLELGDSALYFCASSVESRNSPLHFGNGTRLTVT.

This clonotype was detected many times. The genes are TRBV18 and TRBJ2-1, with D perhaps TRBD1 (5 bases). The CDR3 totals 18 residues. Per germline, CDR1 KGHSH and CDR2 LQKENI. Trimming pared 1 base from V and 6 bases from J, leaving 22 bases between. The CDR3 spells CASSPRPYQARQGNEQFF. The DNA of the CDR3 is TGTGCCAGCTCACCACGGCCCTATCAGGCCCGGCAGGGCAATGAGCAGTTCTTC.

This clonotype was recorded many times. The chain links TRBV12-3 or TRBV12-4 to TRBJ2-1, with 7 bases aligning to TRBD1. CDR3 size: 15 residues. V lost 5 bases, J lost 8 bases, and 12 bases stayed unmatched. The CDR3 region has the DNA TGTGCCAGCAGTACCCTCGACAGGGCCAGGGATGAGCAGTTCTTC. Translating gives CASSTLDRARDEQFF.

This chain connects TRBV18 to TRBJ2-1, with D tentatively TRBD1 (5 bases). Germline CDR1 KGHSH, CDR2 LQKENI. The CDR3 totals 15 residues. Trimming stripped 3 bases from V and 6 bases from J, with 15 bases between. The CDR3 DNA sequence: TGTGCCAGCTCACCGGGGCAACCGTCTGCCAATGAGCAGTTCTTC. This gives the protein CASSPGQPSANEQFF.

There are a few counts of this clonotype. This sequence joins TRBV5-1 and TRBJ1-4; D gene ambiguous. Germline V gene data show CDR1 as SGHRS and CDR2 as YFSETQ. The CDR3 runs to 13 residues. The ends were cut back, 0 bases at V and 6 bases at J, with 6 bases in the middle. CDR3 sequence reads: CASSLEEDEKLFF. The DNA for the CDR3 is TGCGCCAGCAGCTTGGAAGAAGATGAAAAACTGTTTTTT.

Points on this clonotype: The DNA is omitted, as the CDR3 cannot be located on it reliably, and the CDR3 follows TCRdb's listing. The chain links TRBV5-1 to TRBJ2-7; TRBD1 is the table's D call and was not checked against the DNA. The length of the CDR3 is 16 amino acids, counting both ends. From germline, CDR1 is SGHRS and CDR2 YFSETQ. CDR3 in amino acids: CASSLRVGLGAYEQHF.

The CDR3 DNA reads as TGCGCCAGCAGCCAAGAGTCAGCTAGCGGGCGGGGGGTGTTCTTC. This sequence encodes CASSQESASGRGVFF. The genes are TRBV4-1 and TRBJ2-1; 8 nucleotides match TRBD2. CDR1 MGHRA and CDR2 YSYEKL come from the germline V gene. This CDR3 spans 15 amino acids. After removal of 0 bases from V and 15 bases from J, the junction contained 13 bases not matched to a gene.

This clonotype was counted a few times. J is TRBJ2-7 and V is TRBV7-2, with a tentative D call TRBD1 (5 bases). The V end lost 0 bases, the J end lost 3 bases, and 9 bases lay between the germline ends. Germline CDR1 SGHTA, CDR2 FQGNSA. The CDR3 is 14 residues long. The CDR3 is CASSLAGQLYEQYF. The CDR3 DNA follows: TGTGCCAGCAGCTTAGCCGGACAACTCTACGAGCAGTACTTC.

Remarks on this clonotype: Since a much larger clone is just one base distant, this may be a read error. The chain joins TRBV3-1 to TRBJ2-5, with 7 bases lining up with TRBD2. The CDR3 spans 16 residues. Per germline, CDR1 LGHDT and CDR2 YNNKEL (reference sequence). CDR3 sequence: CACSQVRLALQETQYF. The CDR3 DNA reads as TGTGCCTGCAGCCAAGTACGACTAGCATTACAAGAGACCCAGTACTTC.

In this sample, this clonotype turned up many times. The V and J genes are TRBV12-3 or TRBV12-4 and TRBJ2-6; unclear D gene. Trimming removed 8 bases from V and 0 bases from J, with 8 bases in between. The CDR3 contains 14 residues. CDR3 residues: CASGLSSGANVLTF. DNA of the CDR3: TGTGCCAGCGGCCTCAGCTCTGGGGCCAACGTCCTGACTTTC.

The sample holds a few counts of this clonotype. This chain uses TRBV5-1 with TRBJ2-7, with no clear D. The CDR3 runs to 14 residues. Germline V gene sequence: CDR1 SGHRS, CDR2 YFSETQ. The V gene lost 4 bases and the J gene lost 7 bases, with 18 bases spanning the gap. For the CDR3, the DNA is TGCGCCAGCAGCCCCTTAGGCGACCCCGCTGAGCAGTACTTC. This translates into CASSPLGDPAEQYF.

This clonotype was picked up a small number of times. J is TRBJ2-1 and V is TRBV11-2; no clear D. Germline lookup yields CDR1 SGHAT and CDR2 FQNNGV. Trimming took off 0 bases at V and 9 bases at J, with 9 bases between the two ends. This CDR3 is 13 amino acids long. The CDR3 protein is CASSLESGFEQFF. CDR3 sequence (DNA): TGTGCCAGCAGCTTAGAATCCGGGTTTGAGCAGTTCTTC.

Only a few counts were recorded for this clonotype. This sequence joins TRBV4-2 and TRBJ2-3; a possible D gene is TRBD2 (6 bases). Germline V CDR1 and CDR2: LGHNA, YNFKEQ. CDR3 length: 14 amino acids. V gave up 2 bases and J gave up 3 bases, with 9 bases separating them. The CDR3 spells CASSQPGTTDTQYF. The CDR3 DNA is TGTGCCAGCAGCCAACCGGGGACTACAGATACGCAGTATTTT.

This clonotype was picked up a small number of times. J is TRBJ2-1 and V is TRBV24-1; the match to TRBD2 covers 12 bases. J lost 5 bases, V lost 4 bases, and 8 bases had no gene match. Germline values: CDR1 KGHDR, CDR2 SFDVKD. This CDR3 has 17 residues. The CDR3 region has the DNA TGTGCCACCAGTGACCACCCGACTAGCGGGGGTAACAATGAGCAGTTCTTC. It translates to CATSDHPTSGGNNEQFF.

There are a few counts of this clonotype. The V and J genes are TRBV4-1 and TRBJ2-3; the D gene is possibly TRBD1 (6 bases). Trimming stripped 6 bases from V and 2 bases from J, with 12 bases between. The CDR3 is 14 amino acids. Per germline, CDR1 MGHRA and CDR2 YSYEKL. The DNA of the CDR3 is TGCGCCAGCAGTACAGGGAGTAACACAGATACGCAGTATTTT. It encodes CASSTGSNTDTQYF.

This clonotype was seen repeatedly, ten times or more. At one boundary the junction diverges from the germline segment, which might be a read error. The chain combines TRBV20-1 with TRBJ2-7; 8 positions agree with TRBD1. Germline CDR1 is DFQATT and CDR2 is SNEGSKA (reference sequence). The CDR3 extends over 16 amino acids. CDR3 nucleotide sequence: TGCAGTGCCAGAGGACAGGGTGGGGGCTACTACTACGAGCAGTACTTC. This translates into CSARGQGGGYYYEQYF.

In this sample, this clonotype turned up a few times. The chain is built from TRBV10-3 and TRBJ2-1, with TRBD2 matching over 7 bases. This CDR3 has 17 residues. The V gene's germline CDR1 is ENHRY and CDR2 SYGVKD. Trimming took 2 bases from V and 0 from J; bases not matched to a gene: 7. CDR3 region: CAISEAGLDPSYNEQFF. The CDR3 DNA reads TGTGCCATCAGTGAGGCCGGACTAGACCCCTCCTACAATGAGCAGTTCTTC.

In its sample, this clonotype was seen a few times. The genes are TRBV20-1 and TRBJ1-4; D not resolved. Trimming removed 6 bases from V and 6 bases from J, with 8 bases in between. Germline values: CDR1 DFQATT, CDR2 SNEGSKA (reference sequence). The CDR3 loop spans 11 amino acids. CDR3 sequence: CSAVGHEKLFF. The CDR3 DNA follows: TGCAGTGCCGTCGGACATGAAAAACTGTTTTTT.

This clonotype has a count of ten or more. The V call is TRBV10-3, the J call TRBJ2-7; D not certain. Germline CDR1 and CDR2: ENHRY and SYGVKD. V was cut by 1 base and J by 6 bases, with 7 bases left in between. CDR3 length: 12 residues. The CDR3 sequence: CAISEFGGEQYF. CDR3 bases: TGTGCCATCAGTGAGTTTGGTGGCGAGCAGTACTTC.

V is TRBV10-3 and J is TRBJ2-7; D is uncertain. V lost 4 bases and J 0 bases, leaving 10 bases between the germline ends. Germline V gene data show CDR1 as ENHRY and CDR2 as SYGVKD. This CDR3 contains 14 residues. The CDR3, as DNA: TGTGCCATCAGTGTTGGGCAGGCCTCCTACGAGCAGTACTTC. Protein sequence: CAISVGQASYEQYF.